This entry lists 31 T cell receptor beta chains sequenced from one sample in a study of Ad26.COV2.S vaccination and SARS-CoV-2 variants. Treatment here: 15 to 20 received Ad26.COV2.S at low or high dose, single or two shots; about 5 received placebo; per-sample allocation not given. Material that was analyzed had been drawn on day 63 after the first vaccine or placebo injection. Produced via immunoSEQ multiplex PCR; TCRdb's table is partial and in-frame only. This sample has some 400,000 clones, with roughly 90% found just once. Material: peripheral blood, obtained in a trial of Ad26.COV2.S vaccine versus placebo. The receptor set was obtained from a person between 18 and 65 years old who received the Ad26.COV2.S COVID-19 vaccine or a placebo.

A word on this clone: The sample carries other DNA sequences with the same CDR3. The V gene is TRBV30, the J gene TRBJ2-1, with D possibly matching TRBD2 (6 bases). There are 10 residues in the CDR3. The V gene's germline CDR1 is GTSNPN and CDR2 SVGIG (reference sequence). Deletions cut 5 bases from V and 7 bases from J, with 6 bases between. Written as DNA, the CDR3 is TGTGCCTGGGGGGGGAATGAGCAGTTCTTC. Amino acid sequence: CAWGGNEQFF.

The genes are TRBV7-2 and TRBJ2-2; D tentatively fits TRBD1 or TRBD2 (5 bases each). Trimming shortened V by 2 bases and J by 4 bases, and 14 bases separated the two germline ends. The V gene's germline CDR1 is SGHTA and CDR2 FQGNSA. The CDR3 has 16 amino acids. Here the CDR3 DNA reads TGTGCCAGCAGCTTATCGGGGCTTTGGGTCACCGGGGAGCTGTTTTTT. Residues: CASSLSGLWVTGELFF.

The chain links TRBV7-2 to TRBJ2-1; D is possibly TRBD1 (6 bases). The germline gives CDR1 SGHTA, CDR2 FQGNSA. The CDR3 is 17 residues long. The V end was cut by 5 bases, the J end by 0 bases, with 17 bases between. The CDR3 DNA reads TGTGCCAGCAGCCCAGGGCCGGGCAGGGGCTCCTACAATGAGCAGTTCTTC. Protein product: CASSPGPGRGSYNEQFF.

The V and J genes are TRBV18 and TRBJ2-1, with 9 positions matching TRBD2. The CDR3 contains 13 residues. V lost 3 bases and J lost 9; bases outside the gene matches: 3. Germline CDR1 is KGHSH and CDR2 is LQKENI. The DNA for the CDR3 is TGTGCCAGCTCACCCGGGACTAGCTTTGAGCAGTTCTTC. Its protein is CASSPGTSFEQFF.

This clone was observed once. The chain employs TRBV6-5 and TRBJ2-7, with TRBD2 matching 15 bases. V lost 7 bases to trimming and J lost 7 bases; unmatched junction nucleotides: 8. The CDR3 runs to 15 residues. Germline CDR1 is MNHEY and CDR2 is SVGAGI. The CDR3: CASTGLAGGPGEQYF. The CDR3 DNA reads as TGTGCCAGCACCGGACTAGCGGGAGGGCCTGGTGAGCAGTACTTC.

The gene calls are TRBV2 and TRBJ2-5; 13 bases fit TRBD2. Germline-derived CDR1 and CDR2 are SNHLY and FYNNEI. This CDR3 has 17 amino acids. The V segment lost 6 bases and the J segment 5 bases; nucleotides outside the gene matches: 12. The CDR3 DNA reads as TGTGCCAGCAGCAAACTAGCGGGAGGGCCAGAGGAGGAGACCCAGTACTTC. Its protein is CASSKLAGGPEEETQYF.

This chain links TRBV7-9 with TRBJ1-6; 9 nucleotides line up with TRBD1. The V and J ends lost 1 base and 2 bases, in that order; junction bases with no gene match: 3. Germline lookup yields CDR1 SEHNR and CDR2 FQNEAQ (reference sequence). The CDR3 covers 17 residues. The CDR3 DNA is TGTGCCAGCAGCTTAGAGGACAGGGGACCCTATAATTCACCCCTCCACTTT. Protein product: CASSLEDRGPYNSPLHF.

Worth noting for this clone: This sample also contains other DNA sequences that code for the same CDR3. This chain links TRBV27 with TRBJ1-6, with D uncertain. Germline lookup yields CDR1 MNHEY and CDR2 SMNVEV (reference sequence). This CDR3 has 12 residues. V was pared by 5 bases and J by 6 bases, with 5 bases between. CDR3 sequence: CASSPINSPLHF. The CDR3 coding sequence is TGTGCCAGCAGTCCCATTAATTCACCCCTCCACTTT.

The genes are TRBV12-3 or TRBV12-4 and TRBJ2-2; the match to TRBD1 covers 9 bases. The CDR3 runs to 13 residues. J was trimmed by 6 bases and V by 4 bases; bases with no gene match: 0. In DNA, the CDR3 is TGTGCCAGCAGTTGGACAGGGGCCGGGGAGCTGTTTTTT. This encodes CASSWTGAGELFF.

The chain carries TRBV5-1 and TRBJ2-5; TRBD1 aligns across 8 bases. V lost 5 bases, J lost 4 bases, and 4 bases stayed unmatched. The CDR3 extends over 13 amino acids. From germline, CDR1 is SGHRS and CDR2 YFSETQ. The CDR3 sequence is CASRTGGGETQYF. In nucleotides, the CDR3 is TGCGCCAGCAGAACAGGGGGAGGAGAGACCCAGTACTTC.

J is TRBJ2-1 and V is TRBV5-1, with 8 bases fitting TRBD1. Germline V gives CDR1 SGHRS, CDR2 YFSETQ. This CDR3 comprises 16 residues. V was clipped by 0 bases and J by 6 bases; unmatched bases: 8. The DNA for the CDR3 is TGCGCCAGCAGCTTGGCCCCTGGGACAGGCTTCAATGAGCAGTTCTTC. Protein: CASSLAPGTGFNEQFF.

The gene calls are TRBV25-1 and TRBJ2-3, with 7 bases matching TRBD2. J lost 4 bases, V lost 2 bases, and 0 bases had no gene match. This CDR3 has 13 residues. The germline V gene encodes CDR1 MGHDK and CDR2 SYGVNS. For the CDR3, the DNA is TGTGCCAGCAGTGAAGGGGGGGCAGATACGCAGTATTTT. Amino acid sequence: CASSEGGADTQYF.

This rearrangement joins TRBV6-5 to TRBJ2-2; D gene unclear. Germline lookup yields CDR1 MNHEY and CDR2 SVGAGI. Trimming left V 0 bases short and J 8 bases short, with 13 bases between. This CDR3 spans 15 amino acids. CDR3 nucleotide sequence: TGTGCCAGCAGTTACTCGAAACCGTCCGCTGGGGAGCTGTTTTTT. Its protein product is CASSYSKPSAGELFF.

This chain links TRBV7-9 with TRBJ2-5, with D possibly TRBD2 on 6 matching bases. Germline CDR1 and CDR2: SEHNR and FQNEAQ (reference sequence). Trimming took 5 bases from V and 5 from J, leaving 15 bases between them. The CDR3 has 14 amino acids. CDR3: CASSRTGAGETQYF. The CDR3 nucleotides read TGTGCCAGCAGCCGAACGGGAGCAGGGGAGACCCAGTACTTC.

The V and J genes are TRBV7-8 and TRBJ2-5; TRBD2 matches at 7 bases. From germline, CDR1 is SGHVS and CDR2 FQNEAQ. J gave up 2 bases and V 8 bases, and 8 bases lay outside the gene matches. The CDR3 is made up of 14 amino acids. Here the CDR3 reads CASSIRGLQETQYF. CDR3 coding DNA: TGTGCCAGCTCAATTCGGGGACTACAAGAGACCCAGTACTTC.

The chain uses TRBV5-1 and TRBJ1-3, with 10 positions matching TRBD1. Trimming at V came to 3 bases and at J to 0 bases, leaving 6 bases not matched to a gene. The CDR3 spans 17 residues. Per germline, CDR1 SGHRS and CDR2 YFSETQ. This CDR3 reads CASSWGTGAPSGNTIYF. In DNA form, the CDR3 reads TGCGCCAGCAGCTGGGGGACAGGGGCGCCCTCTGGAAACACCATATATTTT.

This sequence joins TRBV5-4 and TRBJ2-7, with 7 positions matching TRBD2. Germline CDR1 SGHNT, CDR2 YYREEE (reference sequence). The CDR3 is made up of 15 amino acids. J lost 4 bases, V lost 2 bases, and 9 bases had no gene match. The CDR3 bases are TGTGCCAGCAGCTTACCGTCCGGGGGAGGGTACGAGCAGTACTTC. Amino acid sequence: CASSLPSGGGYEQYF.

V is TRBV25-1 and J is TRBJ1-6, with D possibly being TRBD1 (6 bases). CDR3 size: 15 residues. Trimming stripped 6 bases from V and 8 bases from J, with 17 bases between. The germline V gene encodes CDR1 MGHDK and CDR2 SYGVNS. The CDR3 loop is CASSDSTGLYSPLHF. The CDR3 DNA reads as TGTGCCAGCAGCGATTCCACAGGGCTCTATTCACCCCTCCACTTT.

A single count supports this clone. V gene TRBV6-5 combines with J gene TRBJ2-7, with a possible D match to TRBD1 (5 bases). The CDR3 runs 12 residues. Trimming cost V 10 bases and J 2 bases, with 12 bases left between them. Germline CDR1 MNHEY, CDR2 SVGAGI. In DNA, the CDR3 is TGTGCCACAGAGACAGCCCCCTACGAGCAGTACTTC. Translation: CATETAPYEQYF.

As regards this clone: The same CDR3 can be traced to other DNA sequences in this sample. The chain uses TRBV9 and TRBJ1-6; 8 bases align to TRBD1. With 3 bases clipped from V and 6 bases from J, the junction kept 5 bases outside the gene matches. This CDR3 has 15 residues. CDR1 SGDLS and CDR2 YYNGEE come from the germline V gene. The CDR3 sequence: CASSGGQGGNSPLHF. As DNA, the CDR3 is TGTGCCAGCAGCGGCGGACAGGGAGGTAATTCACCCCTCCACTTT. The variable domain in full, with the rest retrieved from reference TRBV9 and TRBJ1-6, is DSGVTQTPKHLITATGQRVTLRCSPRSGDLSVYWYQQSLDQGLQFLIQYYNGEERAKGNILERFSAQQFPDLHSELNLSSLELGDSALYFCASSGGQGGNSPLHFGNGTRLTVT.

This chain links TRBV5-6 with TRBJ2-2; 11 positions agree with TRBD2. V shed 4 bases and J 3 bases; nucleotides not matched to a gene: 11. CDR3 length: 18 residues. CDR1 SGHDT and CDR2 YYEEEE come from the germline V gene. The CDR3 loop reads CASSPPYSGRADTGELFF. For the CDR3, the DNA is TGTGCCAGCAGCCCTCCGTATAGCGGGAGGGCCGACACCGGGGAGCTGTTTTTT.

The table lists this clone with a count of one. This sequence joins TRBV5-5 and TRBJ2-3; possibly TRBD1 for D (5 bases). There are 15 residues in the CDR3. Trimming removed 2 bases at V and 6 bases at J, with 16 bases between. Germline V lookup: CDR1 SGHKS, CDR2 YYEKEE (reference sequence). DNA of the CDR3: TGTGCCAGCAGCTTTGGACAAATTATCGGGGATACGCAGTATTTT. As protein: CASSFGQIIGDTQYF.

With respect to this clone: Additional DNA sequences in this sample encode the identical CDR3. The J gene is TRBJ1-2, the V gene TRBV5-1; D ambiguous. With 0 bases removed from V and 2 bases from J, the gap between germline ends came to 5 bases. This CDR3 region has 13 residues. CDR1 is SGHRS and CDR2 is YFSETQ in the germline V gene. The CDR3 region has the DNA TGCGCCAGCAGCTTGGCGACAAACTATGGCTACACCTTC. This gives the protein CASSLATNYGYTF.

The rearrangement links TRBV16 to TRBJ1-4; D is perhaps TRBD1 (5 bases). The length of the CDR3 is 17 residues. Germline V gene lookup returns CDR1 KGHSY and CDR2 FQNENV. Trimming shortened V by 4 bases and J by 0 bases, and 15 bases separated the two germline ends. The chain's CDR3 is CASSLRQGLSTNEKLFF. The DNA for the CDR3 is TGTGCCAGCAGCCTTCGGCAGGGCCTTTCAACTAATGAAAAACTGTTTTTT.

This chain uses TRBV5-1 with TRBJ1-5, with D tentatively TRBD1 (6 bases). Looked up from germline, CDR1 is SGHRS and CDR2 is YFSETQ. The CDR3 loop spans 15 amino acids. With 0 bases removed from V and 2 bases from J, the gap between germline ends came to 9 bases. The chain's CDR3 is CASSLDAGGNQPQHF. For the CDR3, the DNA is TGCGCCAGCAGCTTGGACGCAGGGGGCAATCAGCCCCAGCATTTT.

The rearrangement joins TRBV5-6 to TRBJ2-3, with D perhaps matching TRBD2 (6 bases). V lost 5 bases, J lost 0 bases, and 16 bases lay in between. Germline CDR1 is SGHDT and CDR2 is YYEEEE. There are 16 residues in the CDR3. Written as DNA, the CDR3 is TGTGCCAGCAGTTCCCTGAGCGGAGGGAGCACAGATACGCAGTATTTT. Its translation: CASSSLSGGSTDTQYF.

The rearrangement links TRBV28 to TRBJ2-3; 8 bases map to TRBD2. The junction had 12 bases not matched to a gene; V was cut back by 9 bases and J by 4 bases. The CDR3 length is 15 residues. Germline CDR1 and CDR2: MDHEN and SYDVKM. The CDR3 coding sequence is TGTGCCAGTGCCTCGGGACTAGTGATCGCAGATACGCAGTATTTT. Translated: CASASGLVIADTQYF.

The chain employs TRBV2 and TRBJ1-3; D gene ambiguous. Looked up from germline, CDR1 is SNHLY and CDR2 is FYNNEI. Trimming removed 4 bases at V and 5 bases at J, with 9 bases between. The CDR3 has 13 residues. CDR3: CASSAFSRNTIYF. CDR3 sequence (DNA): TGTGCCAGCAGTGCTTTTTCTAGAAACACCATATATTTT.

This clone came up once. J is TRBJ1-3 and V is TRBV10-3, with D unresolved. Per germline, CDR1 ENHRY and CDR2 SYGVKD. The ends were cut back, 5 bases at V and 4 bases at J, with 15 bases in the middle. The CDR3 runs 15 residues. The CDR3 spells CAISPDLIAGNTIYF. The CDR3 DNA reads TGTGCCATCAGTCCGGATCTAATAGCGGGAAACACCATATATTTT.

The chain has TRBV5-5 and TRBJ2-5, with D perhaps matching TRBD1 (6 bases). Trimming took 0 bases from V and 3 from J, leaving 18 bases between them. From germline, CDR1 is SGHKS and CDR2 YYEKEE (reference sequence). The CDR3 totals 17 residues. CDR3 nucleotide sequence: TGTGCCAGCAGCTTGGAGGGGGAGTCAAAACTGAAAGAGACCCAGTACTTC. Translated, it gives CASSLEGESKLKETQYF.

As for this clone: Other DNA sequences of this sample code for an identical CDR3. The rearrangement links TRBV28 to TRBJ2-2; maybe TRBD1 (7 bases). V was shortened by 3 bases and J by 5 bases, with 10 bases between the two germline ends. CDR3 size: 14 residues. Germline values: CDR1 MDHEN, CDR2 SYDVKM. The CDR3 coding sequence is TGTGCCAGCAGTTTCAGGGGGAGGACCGGGGAGCTGTTTTTT. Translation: CASSFRGRTGELFF.